This T cell receptor (beta chain) comes out of a study of human T cells and chemical hapten exposure (dated by TCRdb to the early 2020s). Concerning the study at large: For sensitization, 2% DPC in acetone was applied to an approximately 2 cm by approximately 2 cm area of upper inner arm skin. For TCR sequencing, blood came from 25 to 35 alopecia patients at anywhere from one to four time points (pre-sensitization, 2, 6 and 24 weeks). Alopecia areata with under or over 50% scalp involvement, alopecia totalis and alopecia universalis were represented in the patient cohort, which was mostly female. This study followed changes in the peripheral blood TCR repertoire in vivo during primary and secondary sensitization of alopecia patients to the hapten diphenylcyclopropenone (DPC). The libraries were sequenced as a pool, and the TCR yield per sample differed mostly because of small variations in library volumes within the pool. Weekly therapeutic DPC doses were additionally applied to the scalp of patients throughout the roughly 25-week study period. Blood was sampled from patients pre-sensitization (week 0) and at 2, 6 and about 24 weeks after DPC sensitization. Patch tests used Finn chambers with 0.01% DPC on the upper back, scored after 6 days by International Contact Dermatitis Research Group standards. On the study overall, not on this receptor specifically: All patients had alopecia, a presumed autoimmune disease, so their immune response might differ from that of healthy individuals. DPC sensitization did not change the number of TCRs with a frequency above 1 in 1000, and there was no evidence of changes in global repertoire structure. Repeated subsampling changed both the strength of the expansion versus patch-test correlation and the threshold at which that correlation became significant. Significantly more large CDR3 similarity clusters were formed by expanded TCRs than by pre-sensitization or healthy control sets, consistent with antigen-driven responses. The number of PT1 expanded TCRs positively correlated with patch test score, significant at thresholds 8, 16 and 32 but not 4.

For this clonotype: The clone's antigen remains unknown. No quality values exist for individual bases; no much larger clone is one base distant.

Explained via the paper, the time point label denotes: patch test 3, about 24 weeks after DPC sensitization. The treatment or condition tag for this specimen amounts to: therapeutic diphenylcyclopropenone sensitization with weekly scalp DPC. Blood at each patch-test visit was drawn before the patch test was applied. Eligible patients were aged 18 to 70, diagnosed with alopecia, deemed suitable for DPC therapy, and excluded if pregnant. Total RNA was isolated from unfractionated whole blood collected in Tempus Blood RNA tubes. The library was made by RACE. TCRdb lists the instrument as NextSeq 500. During library preparation, unique molecular identifiers were attached to individual cDNA molecules so that TCRs could be counted in a quantitative, reproducible way. For every blood RNA sample, sequencing covered both the TCR alpha and TCR beta chains. The published analysis was carried out like this. The median number of TCRs per sample was 85,000 to 100,000, ranging from about 20,000 to 750,000. V, J and CDR3 annotation of the TCR reads was performed with the Decombinator software suite. Every sample was subsampled to the same number of TCRs (28,000) for the PS versus PT1 abundance plots. Expanded TCRs were defined as absent before sensitization and observed at least eight times at the 2-week time point. TCRdb redid the processing of the public reads, applying fastp at Q25 and MiXCR, and retained in-frame beta chains. CDR3 protein duplicates are merged, each entry listing the most common genes and DNA. The V and J calls here are based on TCRdb, not the publication. For this sample there are 80,000 to 100,000 distinct CDR3 sequences; roughly a quarter appear just once. Of the sample, about a tenth is held by the ten largest clones.

The sequence was collected from a man aged 35-49 years with alopecia areata. Some clones in this sample may be carry-over from other donors' samples. Source: whole blood, taken in connection with sensitization to the hapten diphenylcyclopropenone (DPC).

The encoded CDR3 is CASVLLEPGCWEPQHF. The sequence in DNA is TGTGCCAGCGTCTTGCTGGAACCGGGGTGTTGGGAGCCCCAGCATTTT. The sequence links TRBV12-3 or TRBV12-4 to TRBJ1-5; the D gene lacks a confident call. The CDR3 runs 16 amino acids, cysteine and phenylalanine included. Kept here is only the CDR3 DNA, which spans 48 bases and is read in frame from base 1. Trimming at the junction amounts to 8 bases on V and 8 bases on J, and the germline ends lie 25 bases apart.